The entry below describes one TCR beta chain. The antigen is undetermined. Those donating, healthy Caucasian individuals from Russia, were aged about 6 to 100. Next came a second PCR, run for roughly 6 to 11 cycles, which used a sample-barcoded 5' primer along with a J-beta primer mix. TCRdb itself ran the 5' RACE reads through MiXCR, one entry per CDR3 protein. This sample has 1.5 million to 2 million distinct CDR3 sequences; over 25% occur once, and the top ten carry about 7.7%. These data are taken from a study of blood T cells in healthy people across ages. Germline assignment: CDR1 SNHLY and CDR2 FYNNEI. The CDR3 has 18 residues. The junction had 11 bases not matched to a gene; V was cut back by 2 bases and J by 5 bases. General observations from the study: Naive T cell percentage by flow cytometry tracked strongly with beta diversity. The fall in TCR beta diversity per million T cells was roughly linear with age. Diversity was higher, and naive CD4+ cells more numerous, in long-lived donors than in aged donors.

The sample was blood. The rearrangement joins TRBV2 to TRBJ2-1; TRBD2 aligns across 11 bases. The clonotype comes from a woman aged 25 to 39 in good health. In DNA, the CDR3 is TGTGCCAGCAGTGAAACTGCCCTAGCGGGGGGCTCAAACAATGAGCAGTTCTTC. Protein product: CASSETALAGGSNNEQFF.